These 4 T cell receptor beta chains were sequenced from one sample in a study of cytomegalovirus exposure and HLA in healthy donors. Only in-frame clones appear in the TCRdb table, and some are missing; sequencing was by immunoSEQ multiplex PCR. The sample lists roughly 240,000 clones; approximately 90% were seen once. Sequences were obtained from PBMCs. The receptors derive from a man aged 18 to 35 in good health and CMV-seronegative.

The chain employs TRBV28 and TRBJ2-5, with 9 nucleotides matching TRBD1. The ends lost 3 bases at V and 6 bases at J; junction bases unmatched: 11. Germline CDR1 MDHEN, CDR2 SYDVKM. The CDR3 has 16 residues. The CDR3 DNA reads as TGTGCCAGCAGTTTCCTCCATACAGGGGGCTGGAAGACCCAGTACTTC. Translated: CASSFLHTGGWKTQYF.

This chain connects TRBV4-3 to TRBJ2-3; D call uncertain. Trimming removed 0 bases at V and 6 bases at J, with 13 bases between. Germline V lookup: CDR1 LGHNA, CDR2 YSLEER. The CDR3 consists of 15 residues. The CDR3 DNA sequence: TGCGCCAGCAGCCAAGAGGGCCGTCTTTCCGATACGCAGTATTTT. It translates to CASSQEGRLSDTQYF.

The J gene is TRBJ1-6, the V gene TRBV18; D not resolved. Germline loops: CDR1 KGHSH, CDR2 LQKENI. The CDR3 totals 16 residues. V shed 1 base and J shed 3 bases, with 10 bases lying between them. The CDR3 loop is CASSPQLQRYNSPLHF. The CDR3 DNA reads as TGTGCCAGCTCACCACAGTTGCAGCGCTATAATTCACCCCTCCACTTT.

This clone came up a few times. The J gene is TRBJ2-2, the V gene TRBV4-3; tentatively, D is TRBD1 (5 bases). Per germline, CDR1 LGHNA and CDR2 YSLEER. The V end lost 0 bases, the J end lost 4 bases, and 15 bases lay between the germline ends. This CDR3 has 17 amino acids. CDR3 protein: CASSQEGFQGFTGELFF. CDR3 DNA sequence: TGCGCCAGCAGCCAAGAGGGGTTCCAGGGTTTCACCGGGGAGCTGTTTTTT.